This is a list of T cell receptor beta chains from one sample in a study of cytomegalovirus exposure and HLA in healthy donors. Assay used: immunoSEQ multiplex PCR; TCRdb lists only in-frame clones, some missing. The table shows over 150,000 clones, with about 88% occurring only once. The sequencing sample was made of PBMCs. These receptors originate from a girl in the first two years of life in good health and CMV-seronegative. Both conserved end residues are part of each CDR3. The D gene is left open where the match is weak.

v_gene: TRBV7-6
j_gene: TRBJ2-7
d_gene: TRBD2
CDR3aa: CASSLGAGRGLAGVEQYF

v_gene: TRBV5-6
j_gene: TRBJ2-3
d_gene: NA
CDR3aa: CASSFPSPSTDTQYF

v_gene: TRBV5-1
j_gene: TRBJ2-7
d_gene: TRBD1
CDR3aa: CASRRDGQGSYEQYF

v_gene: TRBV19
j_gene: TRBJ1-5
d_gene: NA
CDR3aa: CASSQSNQPQHF

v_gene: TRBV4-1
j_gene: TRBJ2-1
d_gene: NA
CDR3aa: CASSQSPGTNTYNEQFF

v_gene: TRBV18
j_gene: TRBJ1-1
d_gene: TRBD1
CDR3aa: CASSPPTGGQNTEAFF

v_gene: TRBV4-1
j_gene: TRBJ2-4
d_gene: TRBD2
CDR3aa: CASSQGARTSVTKNIQYF

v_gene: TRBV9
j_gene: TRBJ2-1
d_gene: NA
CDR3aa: CASSVGLSDNEQFF

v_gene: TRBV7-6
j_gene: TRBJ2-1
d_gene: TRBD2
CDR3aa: CASSSLFGGVTYNEQFF

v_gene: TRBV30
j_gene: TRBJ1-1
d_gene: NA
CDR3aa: CAWRGGNTEAFF

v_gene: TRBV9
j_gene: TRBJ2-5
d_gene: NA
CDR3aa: CASSVSSAGTLRKETQYF

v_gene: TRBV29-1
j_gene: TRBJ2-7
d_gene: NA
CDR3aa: CSAKDSVRAYEQYF

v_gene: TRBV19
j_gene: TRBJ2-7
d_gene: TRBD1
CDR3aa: CASSRIYDRVASYEQYF

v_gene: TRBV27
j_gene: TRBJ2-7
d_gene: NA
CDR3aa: CASSLSPFYEQYF

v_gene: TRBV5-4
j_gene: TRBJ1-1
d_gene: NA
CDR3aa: CASSLRDTEAFF

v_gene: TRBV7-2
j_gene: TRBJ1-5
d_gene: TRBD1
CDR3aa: CASSRQGNSNQPQHF

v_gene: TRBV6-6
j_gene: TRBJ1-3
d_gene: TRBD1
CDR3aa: CASSLDRGGNTIYF

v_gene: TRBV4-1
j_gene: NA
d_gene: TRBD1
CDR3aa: CASSQLQGAYEQYF

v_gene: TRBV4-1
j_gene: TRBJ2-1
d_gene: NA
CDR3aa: CASSPRTVASYNEQFF

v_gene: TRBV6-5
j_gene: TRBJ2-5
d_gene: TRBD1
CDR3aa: CASSGGVTGGETQYF

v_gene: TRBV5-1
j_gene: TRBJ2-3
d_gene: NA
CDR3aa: CASSSGLGELTDTQYF

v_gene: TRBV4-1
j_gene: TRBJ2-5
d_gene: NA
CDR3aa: CASSQGPRGQETQYF

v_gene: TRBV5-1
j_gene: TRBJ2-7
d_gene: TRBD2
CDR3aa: CASSLERGSYEQYF

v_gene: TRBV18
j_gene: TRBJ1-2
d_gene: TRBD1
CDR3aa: CASSPDREQGYTF

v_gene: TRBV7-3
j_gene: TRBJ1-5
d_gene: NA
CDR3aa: CASSLRGLRVGKLQPQHF

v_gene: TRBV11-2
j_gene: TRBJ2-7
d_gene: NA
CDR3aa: CASSFLFTPIYEQYF

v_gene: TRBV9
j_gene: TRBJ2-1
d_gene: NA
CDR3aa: CASSPRGEYNEQFF

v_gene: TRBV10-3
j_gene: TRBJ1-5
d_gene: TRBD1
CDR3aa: CANLDRADQPQHF

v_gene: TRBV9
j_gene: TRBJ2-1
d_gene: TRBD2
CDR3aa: CASSVGRGGAGEQFF

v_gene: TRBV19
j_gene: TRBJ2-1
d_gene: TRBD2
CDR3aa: CATFPAGLAGGKQFF

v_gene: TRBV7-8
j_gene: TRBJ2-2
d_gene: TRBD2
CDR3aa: CASTAGLAGGTGELFF

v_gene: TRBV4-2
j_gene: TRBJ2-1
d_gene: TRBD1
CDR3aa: CASSQGQGASYNEQFF

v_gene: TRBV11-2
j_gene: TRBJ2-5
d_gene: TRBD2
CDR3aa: CASSLTSGSSRQETQYF

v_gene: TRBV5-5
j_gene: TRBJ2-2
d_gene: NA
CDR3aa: CASSYPGSTGELFF

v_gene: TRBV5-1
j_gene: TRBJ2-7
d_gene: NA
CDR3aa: CASSLGQATYEQYF

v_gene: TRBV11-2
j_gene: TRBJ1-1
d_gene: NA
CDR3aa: CASSKNRAGTEAFF

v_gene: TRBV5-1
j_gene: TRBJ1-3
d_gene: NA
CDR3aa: CASSLDTGPLNTIYF

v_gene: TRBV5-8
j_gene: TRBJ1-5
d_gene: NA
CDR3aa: CASSLVGQYSNQPQHF

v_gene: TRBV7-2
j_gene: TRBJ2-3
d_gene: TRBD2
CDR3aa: CASSLVPREHLGTDTQYF

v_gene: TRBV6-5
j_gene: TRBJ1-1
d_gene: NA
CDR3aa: CASSAQVNTEAFF

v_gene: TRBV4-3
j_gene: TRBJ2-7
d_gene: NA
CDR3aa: CASSSGRNPYEQYF

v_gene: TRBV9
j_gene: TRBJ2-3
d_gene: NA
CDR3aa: CASSVAQTVGDTQYF

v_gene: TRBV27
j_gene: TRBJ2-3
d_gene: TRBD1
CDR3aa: CASNGDRVGTDTQYF

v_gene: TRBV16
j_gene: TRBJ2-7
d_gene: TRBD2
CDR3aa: CASSHPPPGWGTSGSVGGYEQYF

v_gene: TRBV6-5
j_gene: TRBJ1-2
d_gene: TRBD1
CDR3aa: CASSYGTASYGYTF

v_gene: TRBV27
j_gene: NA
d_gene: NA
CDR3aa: CASSLSPGYGDEQYF

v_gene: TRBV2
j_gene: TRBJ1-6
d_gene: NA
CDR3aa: CASRFLSSYNSPLHF

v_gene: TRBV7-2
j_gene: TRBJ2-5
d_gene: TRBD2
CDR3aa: CASSLILAGGPQETQYF

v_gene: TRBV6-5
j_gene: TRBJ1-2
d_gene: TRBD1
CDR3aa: CASSRDRDHGYTF

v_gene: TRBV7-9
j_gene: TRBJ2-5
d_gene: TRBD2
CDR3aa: CASSLAFRGEETQYF

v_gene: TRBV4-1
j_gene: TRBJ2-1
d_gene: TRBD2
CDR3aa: CASSQVFGGGESYNEQFF

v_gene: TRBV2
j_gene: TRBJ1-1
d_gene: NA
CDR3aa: CASNAPNRGRTEAFF

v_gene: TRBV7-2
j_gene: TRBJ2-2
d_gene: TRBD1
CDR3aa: CASSFRGQDNGVFF

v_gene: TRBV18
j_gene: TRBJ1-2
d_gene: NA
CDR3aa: CASSRGDGYTF

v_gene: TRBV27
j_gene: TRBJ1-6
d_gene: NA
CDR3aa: CASSFSDRFLSPLHF

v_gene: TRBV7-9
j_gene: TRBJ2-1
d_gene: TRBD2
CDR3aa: CASSLGLGGDYHKEEFF

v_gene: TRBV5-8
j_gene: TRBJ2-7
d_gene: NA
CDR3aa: CASSLVLWGVGYEQYF

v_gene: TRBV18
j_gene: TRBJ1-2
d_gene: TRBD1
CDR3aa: CASSPSPGQGSYGYTF

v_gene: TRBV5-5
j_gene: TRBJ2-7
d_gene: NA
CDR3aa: CASRPVPGSYEQYF

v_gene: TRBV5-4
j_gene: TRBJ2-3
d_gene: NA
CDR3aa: CASSLAWDIGTDTQYF